Following are 7 T cell receptor beta chains from one sample sequenced in a study of PD-1 blockade in classical Hodgkin lymphoma. Profiling relied on immunoSEQ multiplex PCR, and the TCRdb table lists in-frame clones only, not all of them. In the table there are some 41,000 clones, about 79% of which are singletons. Each and every patient relapsed after autologous stem cell transplantation, and patients got differing brentuximab vedotin exposure. The sequences come from peripheral blood mononuclear cells (PBMCs), collected at baseline. The receptors shown here come from a human donor with classical Hodgkin lymphoma.

This clone occurred many times. The chain couples TRBV7-9 to TRBJ2-7; 8 bases agree with TRBD1. This CDR3 is built from 14 residues. The germline gives CDR1 SEHNR, CDR2 FQNEAQ (reference sequence). The trim removed 5 bases at V and 2 bases at J, leaving 5 bases unmatched. CDR3 in DNA: TGTGCCAGCAGCCAGACAGGGGTTACCTACGAGCAGTACTTC. This codes for CASSQTGVTYEQYF. The full variable domain, in which reference TRBV7-9 and TRBJ2-7 provide the parts outside the CDR3, is DTGVSQNPRHKITKRGQNVTFRCDPISEHNRLYWYRQTLGQGPEFLTYFQNEAQLEKSRLLSDRFSAERPKGSFSTLEIQRTEQGDSAMYLCASSQTGVTYEQYFGPGTRLTVT.

The CDR3 spells CASSLGFSRTYEQYF. DNA for the CDR3: TGTGCCAGCAGCTTAGGTTTCTCTCGTACCTACGAGCAGTACTTC. The chain joins TRBV11-2 to TRBJ2-7; D unclear. Germline lookup yields CDR1 SGHAT and CDR2 FQNNGV. Deletions cut 1 base from V and 2 bases from J, with 12 bases between. CDR3 size: 15 residues.

This chain links TRBV2 with TRBJ1-5, with 9 nucleotides matching TRBD1. The V gene's germline CDR1 is SNHLY and CDR2 FYNNEI. CDR3 length: 15 amino acids. V dropped 6 bases and J dropped 2; count of bases not matched to a gene: 5. DNA for the CDR3: TGTGCCAGCAGCGCCCGGGACAGGGGCAATCAGCCCCAGCATTTT. Translation: CASSARDRGNQPQHF.

J is TRBJ1-2 and V is TRBV6-5; the D gene is possibly TRBD1 (5 bases). V lost 2 bases, J lost 5 bases, and 12 bases lay in between. The length of the CDR3 is 14 residues. Germline loops: CDR1 MNHEY, CDR2 SVGAGI. Here the CDR3 reads CASSYLQTAYGYTF. The CDR3 DNA reads as TGTGCCAGCAGTTACCTCCAGACAGCGTATGGCTACACCTTC.

The chain has TRBV5-1 and TRBJ2-5; no clear D gene. The CDR3 is made up of 13 amino acids. Germline V gives CDR1 SGHRS, CDR2 YFSETQ. The V end was cut by 1 base, the J end by 1 base, with 5 bases between. CDR3 DNA: TGCGCCAGCAGCTTGACAGCCCAAGAGACCCAGTACTTC. This encodes CASSLTAQETQYF.

V is TRBV19 and J is TRBJ1-5, with unresolved D. The CDR3 is 15 amino acids. The V end lost 4 bases, the J end lost 0 bases, and 10 bases lay between the germline ends. The germline CDR1 and CDR2 sequences are LNHDA and SQIVND (reference sequence). CDR3 sequence (DNA): TGTGCCAGTAGTAGGCCCTCAAATAGCAATCAGCCCCAGCATTTT. Translating gives CASSRPSNSNQPQHF.

V and J are TRBV11-2 and TRBJ2-7; the D gene is possibly TRBD1 (6 bases). Germline V gives CDR1 SGHAT, CDR2 FQNNGV. V dropped 5 bases and J dropped 9 bases, with 14 bases sitting between them. The CDR3 has 12 residues. CDR3 bases: TGTGCCAGCAGCGTGGGGACATTCGGGCAGTACTTC. Translated: CASSVGTFGQYF. The whole variable domain, remainder taken from reference TRBV11-2 and TRBJ2-7, is EAGVAQSPRYKIIEKRQSVAFWCNPISGHATLYWYQQILGQGPKLLIQFQNNGVVDDSQLPKDRFSAERLKGVDSTLKIQPAKLEDSAVYLCASSVGTFGQYFGPGTRLTVT.